This record covers a single T cell receptor (beta chain). Its specificity is not known. A read error is possible here, since a much larger clone lies one base away. The sample originates from a study of breast tumors, draining lymph nodes, adjacent tissues. Study-wide findings and caveats: Data only fit, rather than demonstrated, lymph node origin of most tumor T cells. Compared with lymph nodes, tumors were less diverse; compared with nontumor tissue, more. Tumor and nontumor repertoires were significantly more similar in luminal-like than in basal-like breast cancer. The data were judged consistent with most tumor T cells coming from lymph node and expanding in tumor.

In germline, CDR1 is MNHEY, CDR2 SVGEGT. The CDR3 has 12 amino acids. Deletions cut 5 bases from V and 6 bases from J, with 8 bases between. Using its own MiXCR run on the multiplex PCR reads, TCRdb lists one record per CDR3 protein. The table shows roughly 100,000 distinct CDR3 sequences, with 30% occurring only once. Axillary draining lymph nodes of breast cancer patients supplied the node samples. The origin of this receptor is a female donor with breast cancer. Some clones in this sample may be carry-over from other donors' samples. Sequences were obtained from axillary lymph node tissue. The rearrangement links TRBV6-2 or TRBV6-3 to TRBJ2-1; no definite D call. CDR3 loop: CASSRRPNEQFF. CDR3 coding DNA: TGTGCCAGCAGTCGGCGACCCAATGAGCAGTTCTTC.